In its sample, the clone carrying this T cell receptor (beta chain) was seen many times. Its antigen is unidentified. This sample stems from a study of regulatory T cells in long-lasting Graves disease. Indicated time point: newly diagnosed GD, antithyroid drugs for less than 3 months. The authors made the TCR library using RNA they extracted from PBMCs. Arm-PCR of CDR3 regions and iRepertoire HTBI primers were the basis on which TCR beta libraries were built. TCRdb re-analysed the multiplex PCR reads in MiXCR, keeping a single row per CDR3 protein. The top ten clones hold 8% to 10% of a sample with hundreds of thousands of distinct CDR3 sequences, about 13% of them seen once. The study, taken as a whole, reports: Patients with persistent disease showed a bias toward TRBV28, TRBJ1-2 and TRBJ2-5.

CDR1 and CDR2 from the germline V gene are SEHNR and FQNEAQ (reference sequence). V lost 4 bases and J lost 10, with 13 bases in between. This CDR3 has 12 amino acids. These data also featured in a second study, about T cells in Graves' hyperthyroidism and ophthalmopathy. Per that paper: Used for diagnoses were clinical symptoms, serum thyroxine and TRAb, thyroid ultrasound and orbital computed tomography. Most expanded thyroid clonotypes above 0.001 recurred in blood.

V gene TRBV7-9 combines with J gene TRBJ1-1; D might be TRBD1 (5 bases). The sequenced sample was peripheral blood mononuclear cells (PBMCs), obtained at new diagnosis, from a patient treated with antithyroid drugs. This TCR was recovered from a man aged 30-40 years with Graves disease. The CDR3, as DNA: TGTGCCAGCAGCTCGGGGGATGTTAGAGCTTTCTTT. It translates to CASSSGDVRAFF.